This is a list of T cell receptor beta chains from one sample in a study of control samples from healthy donors and cancer patients. Produced via immunoSEQ multiplex PCR; TCRdb's table is partial and in-frame only. This sample's table reports some 190,000 clones. Sequenced material: blood. These TCRs come from a woman in her 30s in good health. CDR3s include the opening cysteine and the closing phenylalanine or tryptophan. Each record gives: CDR3 length, V gene, D gene, J gene, CDR3 protein, CDR3 DNA. D genes are given only for firm matches.

16,TRBV4-1,NA,TRBJ1-4,CASSPGTVATNEKLFF,TGCGCCAGCAGCCCTGGGACGGTTGCAACTAATGAAAAACTGTTTTTT
16,TRBV2,TRBD1,TRBJ1-3,CASSATGVLSGNTIYF,TGTGCCAGCAGTGCTACAGGGGTTCTCTCTGGAAACACCATATATTTT
14,TRBV3-1/TRBV3-2,NA,TRBJ1-3,CASSRGGSGNTIYF,TGTGCCAGCAGCCGGGGGGGGTCTGGAAACACCATATATTTT
15,TRBV6-2/TRBV6-3,NA,TRBJ2-3,CASSGNRGATDTQYF,TGTGCCAGCAGTGGGAATCGCGGGGCCACAGATACGCAGTATTTT
18,TRBV29-1,TRBD1,TRBJ1-1,CSPCRGHRGRGRRTEAFF,TGCAGCCCCTGCCGAGGTCACAGGGGGCGGGGTAGGAGGACTGAAGCTTTCTTT
15,TRBV28,NA,TRBJ2-3,CASSRRGTYTDTQYF,TGTGCCAGCAGTCGGAGGGGGACATACACAGATACGCAGTATTTT
15,TRBV5-1,NA,TRBJ1-3,CASSSRGNSGNTIYF,TGCGCCAGCAGCTCCAGGGGAAACTCTGGAAACACCATATATTTT
17,TRBV3-1/TRBV3-2,TRBD2,TRBJ2-1,CASTSTSGGELYNEQFF,TGTGCCAGCACCTCGACTAGCGGGGGGGAACTATACAATGAGCAGTTCTTC
15,TRBV2,NA,TRBJ1-4,CASSEAKLRGEKLFF,TGTGCCAGCAGTGAAGCGAAATTACGGGGGGAAAAACTGTTTTTT
15,TRBV19,TRBD1,TRBJ1-1,CASSIGQEINTEAFF,TGTGCCAGTAGTATCGGACAGGAGATAAACACTGAAGCTTTCTTT
16,TRBV25-1,NA,TRBJ1-5,CASSPPGIYSNQPQHF,TGTGCCAGCTCCCCCCCGGGAATTTATAGCAATCAGCCCCAGCATTTT
11,TRBV11-2,NA,TRBJ1-2,CASSFLRGYTF,TGTGCCAGCAGCTTCTTGCGGGGCTACACCTTC
12,TRBV6-2/TRBV6-3,NA,TRBJ2-7,CASSYSPYEQYF,TGTGCCAGCAGTTACTCGCCCTACGAGCAGTACTTC
12,TRBV28,NA,TRBJ1-1,CASSSVHTEAFF,TGTGCCAGCAGTTCTGTCCACACTGAAGCTTTCTTT
17,TRBV11-3,NA,TRBJ2-2,CASSGRARTSNTGELFF,TGTGCCAGCAGCGGGCGGGCCCGCACAAGCAACACCGGGGAGCTGTTTTTT
18,TRBV18,TRBD1,TRBJ1-6,CASSAGTGGSGYNSPLHF,TGTGCCAGCTCAGCCGGGACAGGGGGCTCAGGATATAATTCACCCCTCCACTTT
14,TRBV6-4,NA,TRBJ2-3,CASSDLGEADTQYF,TGTGCCAGCAGTGACTTAGGGGAGGCAGATACGCAGTATTTT
15,TRBV3-1/TRBV3-2,NA,TRBJ2-3,CASSQEMVSTDTQYF,TGTGCCAGCAGCCAAGAAATGGTGAGCACAGATACGCAGTATTTT
15,TRBV5-1,NA,TRBJ1-1,CASSLVAARGTEAFF,TGCGCCAGCAGCTTGGTGGCCGCGAGAGGCACTGAAGCTTTCTTT
16,TRBV5-4,TRBD1,TRBJ1-2,CASSLEAGTGLYGYTF,TGTGCCAGCAGCTTGGAGGCGGGGACAGGACTCTATGGCTACACCTTC
13,TRBV7-7,NA,TRBJ1-1,CASSAQVNTEAFF,TGTGCTAGCAGCGCACAGGTGAACACTGAAGCTTTCTTT
11,TRBV28,NA,TRBJ1-1,CASSLKREAFF,TGTGCCAGCAGTTTAAAGAGAGAAGCTTTCTTT
13,TRBV12-3/TRBV12-4,NA,TRBJ1-1,CASSLLRYTEAFF,TGTGCCAGCAGTTTACTACGGTACACTGAAGCTTTCTTT
12,TRBV28,NA,TRBJ1-1,CASSVSPAGAFF,TGTGCCAGCAGCGTATCCCCAGCTGGAGCTTTCTTT
13,TRBV29-1,NA,TRBJ1-1,CSGRVEPNTEAFF,TGCAGCGGGAGGGTCGAGCCGAACACTGAAGCTTTCTTT
13,TRBV7-9,TRBD1,TRBJ1-2,CASSPQGTGGYTF,TGTGCCAGCAGCCCACAGGGGACTGGTGGCTACACCTTC
12,TRBV28,NA,TRBJ1-2,CASSLNRDGYTF,TGTGCCAGCAGTTTGAACAGGGACGGCTACACCTTC
15,TRBV7-8,TRBD1,TRBJ1-6,CASSLPRTGGKPLHF,TGTGCCAGCAGCTTACCCAGGACAGGGGGAAAGCCCCTCCACTTT
14,TRBV10-3,TRBD1,TRBJ2-2,CATRQGPNTGELFF,TGTGCCACCCGACAGGGACCGAACACCGGGGAGCTGTTTTTT
12,TRBV6-1,NA,TRBJ1-2,CASSEVVGGYTF,TGTGCCAGCAGTGAGGTTGTAGGGGGCTACACCTTC
14,TRBV19,NA,TRBJ1-1,CASIGHLMNTEAFF,TGTGCCAGTATAGGGCATCTTATGAACACTGAAGCTTTCTTT
16,TRBV4-1,TRBD2,TRBJ2-3,CASSPRLAGATDTQYF,TGCGCCAGCAGCCCGCGACTAGCGGGGGCCACAGATACGCAGTATTTT
15,TRBV24-1,NA,TRBJ2-7,CATSDNSEGSYEQYF,TGTGCCACCAGTGACAATTCGGAGGGGTCCTACGAGCAGTACTTC
14,TRBV6-5,NA,TRBJ1-2,CASTNGNPVGGYTF,TGTGCCAGCACCAACGGTAATCCCGTGGGTGGCTACACCTTC
13,TRBV4-1,TRBD1,TRBJ1-2,CAPQGAIIYGYTF,TGCGCCCCGCAGGGGGCCATAATCTATGGCTACACCTTC